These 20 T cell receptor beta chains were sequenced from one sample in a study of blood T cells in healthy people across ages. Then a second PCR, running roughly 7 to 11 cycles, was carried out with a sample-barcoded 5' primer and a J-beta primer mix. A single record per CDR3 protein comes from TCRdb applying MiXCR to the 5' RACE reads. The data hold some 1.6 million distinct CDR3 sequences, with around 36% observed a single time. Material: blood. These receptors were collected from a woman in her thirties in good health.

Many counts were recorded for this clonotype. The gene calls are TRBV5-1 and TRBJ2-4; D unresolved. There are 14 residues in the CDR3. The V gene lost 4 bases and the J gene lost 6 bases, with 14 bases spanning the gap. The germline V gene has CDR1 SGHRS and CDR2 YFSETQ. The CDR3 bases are TGCGCCAGCAGCCTTGGAACCTCAGGAAACATTCAGTACTTC. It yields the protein CASSLGTSGNIQYF.

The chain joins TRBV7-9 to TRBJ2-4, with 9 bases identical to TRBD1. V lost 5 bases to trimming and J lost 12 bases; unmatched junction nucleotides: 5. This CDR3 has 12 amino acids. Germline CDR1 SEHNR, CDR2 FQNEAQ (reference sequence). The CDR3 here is CASSQGQGPQYF. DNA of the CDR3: TGTGCCAGCAGCCAGGGACAGGGTCCTCAGTACTTC.

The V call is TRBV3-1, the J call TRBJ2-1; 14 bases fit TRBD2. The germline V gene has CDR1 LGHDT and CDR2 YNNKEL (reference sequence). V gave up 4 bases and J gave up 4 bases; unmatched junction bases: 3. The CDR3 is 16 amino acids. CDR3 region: CASSPRTSGRYNEQFF. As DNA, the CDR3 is TGTGCCAGCAGCCCCCGGACTAGCGGGAGGTACAATGAGCAGTTCTTC.

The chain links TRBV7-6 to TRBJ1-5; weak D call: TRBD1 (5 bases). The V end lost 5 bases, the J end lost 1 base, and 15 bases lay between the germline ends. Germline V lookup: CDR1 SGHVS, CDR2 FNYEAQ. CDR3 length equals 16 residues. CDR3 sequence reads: CASSTTPRESNQPQHF. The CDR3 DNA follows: TGTGCCAGCAGCACGACGCCCAGGGAAAGCAATCAGCCCCAGCATTTT.

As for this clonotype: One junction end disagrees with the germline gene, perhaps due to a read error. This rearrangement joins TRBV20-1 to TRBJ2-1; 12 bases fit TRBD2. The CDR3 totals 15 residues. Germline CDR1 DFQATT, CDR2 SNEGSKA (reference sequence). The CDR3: CSTRDRTSGNNEQFF. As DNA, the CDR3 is TGCAGTACTAGAGATCGGACTAGCGGGAACAATGAGCAGTTCTTC.

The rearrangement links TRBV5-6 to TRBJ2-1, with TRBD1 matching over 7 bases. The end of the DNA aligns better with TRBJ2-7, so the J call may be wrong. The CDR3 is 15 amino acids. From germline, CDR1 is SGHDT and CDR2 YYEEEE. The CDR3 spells CASSLGTGRYNEQYF. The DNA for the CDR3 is TGTGCCAGCAGCTTGGGGACAGGACGATACAATGAGCAGTACTTC.

The CDR3 spells CASSLTNGDTQYF. CDR3 nucleotide sequence: TGTGCCAGCAGCTTAACGAATGGTGATACGCAGTATTTT. V and J are TRBV5-6 and TRBJ2-3; D gene unclear. V lost 2 bases, J lost 6 bases, and 10 bases lay in between. The CDR3 contains 13 residues. Germline values: CDR1 SGHDT, CDR2 YYEEEE.

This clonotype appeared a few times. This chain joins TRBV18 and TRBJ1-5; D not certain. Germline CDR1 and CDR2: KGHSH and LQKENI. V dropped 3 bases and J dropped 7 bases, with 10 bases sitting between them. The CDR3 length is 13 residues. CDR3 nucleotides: TGTGCCAGCTCACCCCCGGGAGTGCAGCCCCAGCATTTT. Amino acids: CASSPPGVQPQHF.

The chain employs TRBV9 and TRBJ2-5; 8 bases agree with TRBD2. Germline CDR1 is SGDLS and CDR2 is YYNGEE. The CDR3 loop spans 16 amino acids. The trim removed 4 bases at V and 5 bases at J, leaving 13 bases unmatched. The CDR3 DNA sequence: TGTGCCAGCAGCCCCGAACCTCGCGGGGGGCTCGAGACCCAGTACTTC. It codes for CASSPEPRGGLETQYF.

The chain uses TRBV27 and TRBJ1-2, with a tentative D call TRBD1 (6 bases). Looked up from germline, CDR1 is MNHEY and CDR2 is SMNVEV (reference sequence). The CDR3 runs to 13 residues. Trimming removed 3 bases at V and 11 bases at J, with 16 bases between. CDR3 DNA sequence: TGTGCCAGCAGTTTCCGGGACACCATCGGGTACACCTTC. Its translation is CASSFRDTIGYTF.

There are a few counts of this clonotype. DNA for the CDR3: TGCGCCAGCAGCCAAGAGATCACAGGCCACAGGGGAAATGGCTACACCTTC. Its translation is CASSQEITGHRGNGYTF. V is TRBV4-1 and J is TRBJ1-2; 7 nucleotides line up with TRBD1. CDR1 and CDR2 from the germline V gene are MGHRA and YSYEKL. Losses at the gene ends were 0 bases for V and 6 bases for J; bases not matched to a gene: 13. The CDR3 has 17 residues.

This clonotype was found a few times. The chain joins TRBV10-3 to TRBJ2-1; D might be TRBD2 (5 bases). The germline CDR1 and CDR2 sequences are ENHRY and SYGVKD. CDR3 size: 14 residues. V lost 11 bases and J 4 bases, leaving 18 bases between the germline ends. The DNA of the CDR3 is TGTGCCTCGAAACCTGGACTCTCTTACAATGAGCAGTTCTTC. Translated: CASKPGLSYNEQFF.

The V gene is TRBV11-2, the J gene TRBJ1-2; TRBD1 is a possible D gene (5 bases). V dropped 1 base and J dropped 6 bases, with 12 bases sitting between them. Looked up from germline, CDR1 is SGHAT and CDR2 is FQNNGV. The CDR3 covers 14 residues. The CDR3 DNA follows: TGTGCCAGCAGCTTAGTGGAGGGACCGAATGGCTACACCTTC. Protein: CASSLVEGPNGYTF.

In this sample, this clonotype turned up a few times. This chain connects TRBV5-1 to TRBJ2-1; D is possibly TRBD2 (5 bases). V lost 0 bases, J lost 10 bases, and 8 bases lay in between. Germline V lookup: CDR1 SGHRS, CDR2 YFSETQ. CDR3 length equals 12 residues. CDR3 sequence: CASSLDKREQFF. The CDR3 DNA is TGCGCCAGCAGCTTGGACAAGCGGGAGCAGTTCTTC.

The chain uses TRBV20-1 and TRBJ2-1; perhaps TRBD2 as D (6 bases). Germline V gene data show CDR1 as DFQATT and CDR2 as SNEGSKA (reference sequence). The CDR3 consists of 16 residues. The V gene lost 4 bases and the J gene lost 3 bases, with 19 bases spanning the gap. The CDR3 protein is CSAIDPSDPFYNEQFF. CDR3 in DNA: TGCAGTGCTATAGATCCTAGCGACCCGTTCTACAATGAGCAGTTCTTC.

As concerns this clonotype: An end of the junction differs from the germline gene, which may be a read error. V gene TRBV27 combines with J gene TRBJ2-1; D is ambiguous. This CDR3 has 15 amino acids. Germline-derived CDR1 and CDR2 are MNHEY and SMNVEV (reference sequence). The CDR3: CASIRRLSSYSEQFF. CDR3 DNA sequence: TGTGCCAGCATCCGGCGCCTTAGCTCCTACAGTGAGCAGTTCTTC.

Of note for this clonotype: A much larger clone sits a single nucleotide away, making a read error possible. CDR3 sequence (DNA): TGTGCCAGCAGACATTTAGCGCCCCAAGAGACCCAGTACTTC. Amino acids: CASRHLAPQETQYF. The chain is built from TRBV11-2 and TRBJ2-5; TRBD2 is a possible D gene (5 bases). V shed 6 bases and J shed 1 base, with 12 bases lying between them. The germline V gene has CDR1 SGHAT and CDR2 FQNNGV. This CDR3 is 14 amino acids long. The variable domain in full, with the rest retrieved from reference TRBV11-2 and TRBJ2-5, is EAGVAQSPRYKIIEKRQSVAFWCNPISGHATLYWYQQILGQGPKLLIQFQNNGVVDDSQLPKDRFSAERLKGVDSTLKIQPAKLEDSAVYLCASRHLAPQETQYFGPGTRLLVL.

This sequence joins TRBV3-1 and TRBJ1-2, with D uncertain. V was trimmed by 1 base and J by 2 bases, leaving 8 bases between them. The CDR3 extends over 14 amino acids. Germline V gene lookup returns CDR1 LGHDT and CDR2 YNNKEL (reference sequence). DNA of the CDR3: TGTGCCAGCAGCCAAGGTCTCACCAACTATGGCTACACCTTC. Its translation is CASSQGLTNYGYTF.

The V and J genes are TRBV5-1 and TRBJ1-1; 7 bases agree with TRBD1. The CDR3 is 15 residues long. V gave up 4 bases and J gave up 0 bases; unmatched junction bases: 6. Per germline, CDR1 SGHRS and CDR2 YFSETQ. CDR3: CASSRQGPMNTEAFF. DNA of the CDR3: TGCGCCAGCAGCAGACAGGGCCCAATGAACACTGAAGCTTTCTTT.

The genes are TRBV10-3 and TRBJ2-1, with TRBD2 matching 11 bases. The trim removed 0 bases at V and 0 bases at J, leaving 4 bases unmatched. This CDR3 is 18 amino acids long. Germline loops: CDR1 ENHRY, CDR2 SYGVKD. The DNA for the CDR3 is TGTGCCATCAGTGAGTCCCTTACTAGCGGGAGCTCCTACAATGAGCAGTTCTTC. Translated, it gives CAISESLTSGSSYNEQFF.